This T cell receptor (beta chain) was sequenced during a study of blood T cell repertoires in COVID-19. Overall study context: Collection of acute and convalescent COVID-19 samples took place in the United States, Italy and Spain. PBMCs, B-cell-depleted T cells, or T cells were the source of the cDNA or gDNA that made up the material.

Unmatched junction bases numbered 15, after V lost 0 bases and J lost 2 bases. The germline V gene encodes CDR1 LGHNA and CDR2 YNFKEQ. CDR3 size: 19 residues. Original handling: Researchers report that nucleated cell counts were estimated from reference gene primer amplification. Measured with immunoSEQ multiplex PCR; TCRdb has only the in-frame clones, and not every one. That table is the source of V, J and clone size, and D and trimming were worked out from the DNA. Of some 110,000 clones in the sample, roughly 86% were seen once. The sequence came from a man aged 35 to 55 with acute or convalescent COVID-19. The sample consisted of peripheral blood. The chain uses TRBV4-2 and TRBJ2-7; 8 bases align to TRBD2. The CDR3, as DNA: TGTGCCAGCAGCCAAGAGCCGGGACTAGGGGGACTGCTAACCTACGAGCAGTACTTC. Amino acids: CASSQEPGLGGLLTYEQYF.